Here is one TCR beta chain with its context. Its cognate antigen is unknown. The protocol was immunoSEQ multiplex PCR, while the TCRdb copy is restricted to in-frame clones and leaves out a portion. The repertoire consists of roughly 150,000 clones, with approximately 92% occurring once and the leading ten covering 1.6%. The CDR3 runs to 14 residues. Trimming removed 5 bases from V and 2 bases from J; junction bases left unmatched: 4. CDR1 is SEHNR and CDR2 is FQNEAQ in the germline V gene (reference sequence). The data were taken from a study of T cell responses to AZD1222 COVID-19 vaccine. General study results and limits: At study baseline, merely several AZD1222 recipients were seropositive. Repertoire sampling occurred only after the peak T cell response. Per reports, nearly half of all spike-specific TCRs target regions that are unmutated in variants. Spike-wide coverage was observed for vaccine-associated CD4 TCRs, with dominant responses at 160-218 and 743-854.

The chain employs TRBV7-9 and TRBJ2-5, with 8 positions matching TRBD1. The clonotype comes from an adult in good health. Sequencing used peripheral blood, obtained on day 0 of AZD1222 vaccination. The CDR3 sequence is CASSHRDRQETQYF. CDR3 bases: TGTGCCAGCAGCCACAGGGACAGGCAAGAGACCCAGTACTTC.